The rows below give T cell receptor beta chains drawn from one sample of a study of Ad26.COV2.S vaccination and SARS-CoV-2 variants. Here immunoSEQ multiplex PCR was the method, and the copy in TCRdb shows in-frame clones only, minus some. This sample carries about 350,000 clones, less than 90% of them seen once, and the ten largest clones take 5.5% to 7%. The specimen was peripheral blood, collected in a trial of Ad26.COV2.S vaccine versus placebo. The receptors come from a person between 18 and 65 years old who received the Ad26.COV2.S COVID-19 vaccine or a placebo. CDR3s include the opening cysteine and the closing phenylalanine or tryptophan. The D gene is left open where the match is weak. The size field is filled for only some rows; it gives once, few, many or a size class.

clone_size | j_call | v_call | d_call | cdr3_nt | cdr3_aa
- | TRBJ2-5 | TRBV3-1/TRBV3-2 | TRBD1 | TGTGCCAGCAGCCTCGCTTGGGGACAGGGTCGTAATAGCTGGGAGACCCAGTACTTC | CASSLAWGQGRNSWETQYF
- | TRBJ2-5 | TRBV5-6 | - | TGTGCCAGCAGCTTTGACCCGGGGGTCATTGAGACCCAGTACTTC | CASSFDPGVIETQYF
once | TRBJ2-7 | TRBV19 | TRBD2 | TGTGCCAGTAGTTCGGGGGGGCCCTACGAGCAGTACTTC | CASSSGGPYEQYF
few | TRBJ1-5 | TRBV7-3 | - | TGTGCCAGCAGCTTAACGGCGGCTCTGGGACAGCCCCAGCATTTT | CASSLTAALGQPQHF
- | TRBJ2-3 | TRBV29-1 | - | TGCAGCGTTGAAGTAGGAGATAGCACAGATACGCAGTATTTT | CSVEVGDSTDTQYF
- | TRBJ1-5 | TRBV30 | - | TGTGCCTGGAGTCGTGAAAGGGGAAATCAGCCCCAGCATTTT | CAWSRERGNQPQHF
once | TRBJ2-4 | TRBV7-2 | TRBD2 | TGTGCCAGCAGCTCCCTAGGACTAGCGGGAGGGCCCCGCATTCAGTACTTC | CASSSLGLAGGPRIQYF
- | TRBJ2-2 | TRBV5-1 | TRBD2 | TGCGCCAGCAGACCGACTAGCGGGAGCACCGGGGAGCTGTTTTTT | CASRPTSGSTGELFF
few | TRBJ2-7 | TRBV27 | - | TGTGCCAGCAGTTTAAACAGTCCGTCTCCCTACGAGCAGTACTTC | CASSLNSPSPYEQYF
- | TRBJ2-7 | TRBV18 | - | TGTGCCAGCTCTGAGGGTGTTGGTGGGGAGCAGTACTTC | CASSEGVGGEQYF
- | TRBJ1-4 | TRBV5-6 | - | TGTGCCAGCAGCTTGGAGGGGGTTAATGAAAAACTGTTTTTT | CASSLEGVNEKLFF
- | TRBJ2-7 | TRBV7-2 | - | TGTGCCAGCAGCCCGAACTACGAGCAGTACTTC | CASSPNYEQYF
- | TRBJ1-1 | TRBV7-3 | - | TGTGCCAGCAGAACGGGGGTAATGCGTCCCACTGAAGCTTTCTTT | CASRTGVMRPTEAFF
once | TRBJ2-5 | TRBV27 | - | TGTGCCAGCAGTTCCCCTCAGAAGGGGCGACAAGAGACCCAGTACTTC | CASSSPQKGRQETQYF
many | TRBJ2-7 | TRBV4-3 | TRBD1 | TGCGCCAGCAGCCAAGAGATCAGGGACAGGGTCAACGAGCAGTACTTC | CASSQEIRDRVNEQYF
- | TRBJ1-5 | TRBV2 | - | TGTGCCAGCAGTGAGGCAGGGGCGAATCAGCCCCAGCATTTT | CASSEAGANQPQHF
- | TRBJ1-6 | TRBV18 | - | TGTGCCAGCTCACCCCGTGATGATAATTCACCCCTCCACTTT | CASSPRDDNSPLHF
- | TRBJ2-7 | TRBV4-1 | - | TGCGCCAGCAGCCTCGGACAGTCCTCCTACGAGCAGTACTTC | CASSLGQSSYEQYF
- | TRBJ2-6 | TRBV19 | TRBD1 | TGTGCCAGTAGCGACAGGGTTAGTGGGGCCAACGTCCTGACTTTC | CASSDRVSGANVLTF
- | TRBJ2-3 | TRBV11-3 | TRBD2 | TGTGCCAGCAGCCGACGACTAGCGGGGGGCTTCACAGATACGCAGTATTTT | CASSRRLAGGFTDTQYF
- | TRBJ1-2 | TRBV4-3 | TRBD1 | TGCGCCAGCAGCCCCCAAACAGGGGGCGGAATAGTGGGCTACACCTTC | CASSPQTGGGIVGYTF
- | TRBJ1-3 | TRBV10-3 | - | TGTGCCATCAGTGAAGAGAGCCGAAACACCATATATTTT | CAISEESRNTIYF
once | TRBJ2-7 | TRBV4-2 | - | TGTGCCAGCAGCCAAGATTCAGTCGAGCAGTACTTC | CASSQDSVEQYF
- | TRBJ1-2 | TRBV19 | - | TGTGCCAGTGAGGGAGGGAGCGGCTACACCTTC | CASEGGSGYTF
- | TRBJ2-2 | TRBV2 | TRBD1 | TGTGCCAGCAGTGAAATTGGACAGGGGCGCCACACCGGGGAGCTGTTTTTT | CASSEIGQGRHTGELFF
- | TRBJ2-7 | TRBV6-1 | - | TGTGCCAGCAGTGAAATAATAAGGGGGGACTGGAGCGAGCAGTACTTC | CASSEIIRGDWSEQYF
- | TRBJ2-7 | TRBV6-5 | - | TGTGCCAGCAGTTACTCGAGGGCCTCCTACGAGCAGTACTTC | CASSYSRASYEQYF
once | TRBJ2-3 | TRBV19 | TRBD2 | TGTGCCAGTAGTCCCTACTGGACTAGCATGGGGCTAGATACGCAGTATTTT | CASSPYWTSMGLDTQYF
- | TRBJ1-5 | TRBV4-1 | - | TGCGCCAGCAGCGGAACAGTTTATAGCAATCAGCCCCAGCATTTT | CASSGTVYSNQPQHF
- | TRBJ2-4 | TRBV18 | - | TGTGCCAGCTCACCATTGATGGACCTAGCCAAAAACATTCAGTACTTC | CASSPLMDLAKNIQYF
- | TRBJ1-1 | TRBV19 | TRBD1 | TGTGCCAGTAGTTCGCTCGACAGGGGACCTGAAGCTTTCTTT | CASSSLDRGPEAFF
- | TRBJ2-7 | TRBV5-1 | TRBD1 | TGCGCCAGCAGCCGAACCGGGACAGGGGGCTACGAGCAGTACTTC | CASSRTGTGGYEQYF
- | TRBJ2-5 | TRBV28 | TRBD2 | TGTGCCAGCATGAGACTAGCGGGAGGTTCGGAGACCCAGTACTTC | CASMRLAGGSETQYF
- | TRBJ2-7 | TRBV4-1 | - | TGCGCCAGCAGCCAAGAACGTCTAGGAGGCCCCTACGAGCAGTACTTC | CASSQERLGGPYEQYF
- | TRBJ2-3 | TRBV7-9 | TRBD2 | TGTGCCAGCAGCCTTCGTGGTAGCGGGATAGATACGCAGTATTTT | CASSLRGSGIDTQYF
few | TRBJ1-1 | TRBV6-5 | - | TGTGCCAGCAGGAAAGGGGGGAACACTGAAGCTTTCTTT | CASRKGGNTEAFF
- | TRBJ1-2 | TRBV29-1 | - | TGCAGCGTTGGAGTGAACTATGGCTACACCTTC | CSVGVNYGYTF
few | TRBJ2-1 | TRBV6-6 | - | TGTGCCAGCCAAGGGGAGGACAATGAGCAGTTCTTC | CASQGEDNEQFF
- | TRBJ2-1 | TRBV6-5 | TRBD2 | TGTGCCAGCAGTTCGGGACTAGCGGATTACAATGAGCAGTTCTTC | CASSSGLADYNEQFF
- | TRBJ1-1 | TRBV4-1 | - | TGCGCCAGCAGCCCGGAACAGGTTGGCACTGAAGCTTTCTTT | CASSPEQVGTEAFF
- | TRBJ2-3 | TRBV7-2 | - | TGTGCCAGCAGCTTAGATCCTACTAGCACAGATACGCAGTATTTT | CASSLDPTSTDTQYF
- | TRBJ1-4 | TRBV5-1 | - | TGCGCCAGCAGCTTGGGAAGATCCTCAACTAATGAAAAACTGTTTTTT | CASSLGRSSTNEKLFF
- | TRBJ2-7 | TRBV3-1/TRBV3-2 | TRBD1 | TGTGCCAGCAGCCAAGGGACAGGGACCTACGAGCAGTACTTC | CASSQGTGTYEQYF
- | TRBJ2-7 | TRBV3-1/TRBV3-2 | TRBD2 | TGTGCCAGCAGCCAAGATACAGCGGGACTCTACGAGCAGTACTTC | CASSQDTAGLYEQYF
few | TRBJ2-3 | TRBV7-2 | - | TGTGCCAGCAGCTCGACTACGGTGCGCACAGATACGCAGTATTTT | CASSSTTVRTDTQYF
- | TRBJ2-7 | TRBV6-6 | - | TGTGCCAGCAGTTACCCTAACCGACAGTCTGACGAGCAGTACTTC | CASSYPNRQSDEQYF
- | TRBJ2-1 | TRBV4-1 | TRBD2 | TGCGCCAGCAGCCAAATAGCGGGCTCCTACAATGAGCAGTTCTTC | CASSQIAGSYNEQFF